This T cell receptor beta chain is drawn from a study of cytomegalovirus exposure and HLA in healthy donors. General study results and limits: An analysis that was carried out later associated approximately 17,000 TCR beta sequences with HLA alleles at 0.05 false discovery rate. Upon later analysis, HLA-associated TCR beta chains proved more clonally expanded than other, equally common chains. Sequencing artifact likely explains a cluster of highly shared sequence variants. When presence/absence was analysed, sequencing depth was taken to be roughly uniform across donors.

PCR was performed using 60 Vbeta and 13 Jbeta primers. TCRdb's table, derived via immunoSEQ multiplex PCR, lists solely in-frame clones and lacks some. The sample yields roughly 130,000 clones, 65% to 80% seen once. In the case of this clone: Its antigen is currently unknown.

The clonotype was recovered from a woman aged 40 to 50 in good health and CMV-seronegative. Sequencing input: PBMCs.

This CDR3 is CASRMFFYGNQPQHF. Here the CDR3 DNA reads TGTGCCAGCCGTATGTTTTTTTATGGCAATCAGCCCCAGCATTTT. V usage is TRBV5-6 and J usage is TRBJ1-5; D unresolved. The CDR3 sequence is 15 residues long. Trimming shortened V by 7 bases and J by 2 bases, and 16 bases separated the two germline ends. The V gene's germline CDR1 is SGHDT and CDR2 YYEEEE.